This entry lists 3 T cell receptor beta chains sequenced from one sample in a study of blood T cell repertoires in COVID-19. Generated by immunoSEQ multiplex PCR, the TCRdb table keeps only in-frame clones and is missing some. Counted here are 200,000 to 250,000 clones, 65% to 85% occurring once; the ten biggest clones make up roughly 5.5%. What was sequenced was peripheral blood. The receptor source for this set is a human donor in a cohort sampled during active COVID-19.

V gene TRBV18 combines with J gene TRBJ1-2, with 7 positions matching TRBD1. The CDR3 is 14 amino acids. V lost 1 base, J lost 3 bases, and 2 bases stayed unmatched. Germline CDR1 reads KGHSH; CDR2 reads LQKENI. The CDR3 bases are TGTGCCAGCTCACCACGGACAGGCCACTATGGCTACACCTTC. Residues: CASSPRTGHYGYTF.

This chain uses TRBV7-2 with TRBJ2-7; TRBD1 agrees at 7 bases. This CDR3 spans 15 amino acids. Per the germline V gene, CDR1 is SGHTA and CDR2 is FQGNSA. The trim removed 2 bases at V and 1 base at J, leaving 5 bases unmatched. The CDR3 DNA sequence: TGTGCCAGCAGCTTAAGTACAGGGGCGTCCTACGAGCAGTACTTC. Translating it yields CASSLSTGASYEQYF.

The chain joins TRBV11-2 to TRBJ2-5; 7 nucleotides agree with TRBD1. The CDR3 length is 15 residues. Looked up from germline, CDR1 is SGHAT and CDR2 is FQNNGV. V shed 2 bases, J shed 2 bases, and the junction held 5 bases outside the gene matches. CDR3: CASSLSGGPQETQYF. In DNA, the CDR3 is TGTGCCAGCAGCTTATCAGGGGGTCCACAAGAGACCCAGTACTTC.